Here is one TCR beta chain with its context. Method: immunoSEQ multiplex PCR; TCRdb's copy keeps in-frame clones and lacks some. The repertoire holds around 72,000 clones, with 80% to 85% as singletons. Trimming cost V 6 bases and J 0 bases, with 12 bases left between them. Germline CDR1 ENHRY, CDR2 SYGVKD. The CDR3 sequence is 14 residues long. This sample is drawn from a study of blood T cell repertoires in COVID-19. The receptor was derived from an older woman with acute or convalescent COVID-19. The sample consisted of peripheral blood. V is TRBV10-3 and J is TRBJ2-7; the D gene is possibly TRBD1 (6 bases). The CDR3 coding sequence is TGTGCCATCAGGGATACAGGGAGCTCCTACGAGCAGTACTTC. Its translation is CAIRDTGSSYEQYF.